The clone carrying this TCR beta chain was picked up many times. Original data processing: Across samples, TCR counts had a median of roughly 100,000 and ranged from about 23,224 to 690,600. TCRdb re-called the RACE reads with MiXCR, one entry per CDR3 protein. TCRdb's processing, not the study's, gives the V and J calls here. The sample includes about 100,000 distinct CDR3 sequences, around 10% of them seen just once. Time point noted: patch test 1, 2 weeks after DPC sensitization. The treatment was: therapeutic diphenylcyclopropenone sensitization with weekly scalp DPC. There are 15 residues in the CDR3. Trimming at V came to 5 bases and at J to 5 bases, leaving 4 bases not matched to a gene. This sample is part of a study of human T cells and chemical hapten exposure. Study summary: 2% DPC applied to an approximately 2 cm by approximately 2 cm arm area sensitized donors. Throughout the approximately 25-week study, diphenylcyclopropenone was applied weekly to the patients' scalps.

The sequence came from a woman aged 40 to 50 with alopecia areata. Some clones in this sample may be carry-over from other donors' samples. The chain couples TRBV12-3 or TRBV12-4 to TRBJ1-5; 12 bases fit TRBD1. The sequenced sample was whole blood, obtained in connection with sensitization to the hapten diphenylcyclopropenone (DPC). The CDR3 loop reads CASSTRDRGHQPQHF. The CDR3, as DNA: TGTGCCAGCAGTACCCGGGACAGGGGGCATCAGCCCCAGCATTTT.